This T cell receptor (beta chain) was recovered during a study of control samples from healthy donors and cancer patients. Generated by immunoSEQ multiplex PCR, the TCRdb table keeps only in-frame clones and is missing some. The sample lists 200,000 or so clones; about nine tenths were seen once. From germline, CDR1 is SNHLY and CDR2 FYNNEI. The CDR3 extends over 15 amino acids. V shed 8 bases and J shed 1 base, with 16 bases lying between them. This chain joins TRBV2 and TRBJ2-3, with D perhaps matching TRBD2 (5 bases). Sequenced input: blood. The source is a man aged 25-40 years in good health. The CDR3 coding sequence is TGTGCCAGCGGGAGTGGTACCCCCGGCACAGATACGCAGTATTTT. Translating it yields CASGSGTPGTDTQYF.